This T cell receptor beta chain was observed in a study of blood T cell repertoires in COVID-19 (dated by TCRdb to the early 2020s). About the study as a whole: Samples covering the acute and convalescent phases of COVID-19 were provided by collaborators in the United States, Italy and Spain. The material from the prospective study consisted of cDNA or gDNA derived from T cells, B-cell-depleted T cells, or PBMCs. Subjects who had been exposed to COVID-19, were actively infected with it, or had recovered from it provided the deeply sampled blood TCRbeta repertoires that made up the dataset. The repertoires were released in a freely available public database intended as a resource for research on the immune response to SARS-CoV-2. Samples were obtained from the ongoing ImmuneRACE study (first 160 participants) and from about 1,300 subjects provided by 6 global collaborators. A de-identified subject ID, COVID-19 status, age in years and sex were almost always included in the sample metadata. Where available, HLA class I and class II types were obtained from metadata supplied by the sample provider rather than from assay-based typing.

TCRbeta CDR3 regions were amplified from genomic DNA by means of the immunoSEQ Assay, a bias-controlled multiplex PCR. Regarding the original processing steps: The number of nucleated cells in each sample was estimated by amplification of reference gene primers within the assay. To quantify the absolute abundance of each unique TCRbeta CDR3 rearrangement, sequence reads were collapsed and filtered. For each sample, productive Simpson clonality was calculated as the square root of Simpson's diversity index across productive rearrangements. Here the immuneACCESS table is served through TCRdb, limited to in-frame sequences with V and J called. Missing clones are a known gap in these copies; in checked studies unresolved V genes cover under half, and the rest lacks a known reason. V, J and clone size reflect that table, while D and trimming were determined from the DNA. The sample table lists about 200,000 clones, roughly 84% of them with a count of one. Jointly, the top ten make up under 4% of the sample.

As regards this clone: Its antigen specificity is not known. Base qualities are not at hand, and no much larger clone is one base apart.

General conclusions and limits of the study: The amount of clinical and demographic metadata varied by source and participant and was provided uncurated.

Participants in the prospective study were enrolled through a virtual design, were aged 18 to 89 years, and lived in approximately 25 United States geographic areas. To assign participants to cohorts, the prospective study relied on clinical history that participants themselves reported in a screening survey and a study questionnaire. A participant counted as exposed if, within 2 weeks of entering the study, that participant had been in contact with someone who had a PCR-confirmed or clinician-diagnosed COVID-19 case. In the prospective study, mobile phlebotomists collected whole blood, serum and a nasopharyngeal or oropharyngeal swab from each participant. Participants in the prospective study had the option to provide additional blood draws and questionnaires over a 2-month period. Before DNA extraction, blood samples from the prospective study were shipped at room temperature or frozen. CDR3 length: 13 amino acids, cysteine to phenylalanine. The only DNA kept is the CDR3, 39 bases in frame from the first base. For this chain, trimming is 7 bases at the V end and 4 bases at the J end, and the number of junction bases without a gene match is 3. For CDR1 and CDR2, the germline V gene lists SNHLY and FYNNEI.

What was sequenced was PBMCs or T cells enriched from blood (not recorded which). The chain was built from TRBV2 and TRBJ2-1, and 8 junction bases match TRBD2. The clonotype originates from a woman between 25 and 40 years old who had been exposed to COVID-19. The sequenced DNA: TGTGCCAGCAACGGGGGGGCGTACAATGAGCAGTTCTTC. It translates as CASNGGAYNEQFF. Where the CDR3 stops, the reference TRBV2 and TRBJ2-1 genes take over; the full variable domain is EPEVTQTPSHQVTQMGQEVILRCVPISNHLYFYWYRQILGQKVEFLVSFYNNEISEKSEIFDDQFSVERPDGSNFTLKIRSTKLEDSAMYFCASNGGAYNEQFFGPGTRLTVL.